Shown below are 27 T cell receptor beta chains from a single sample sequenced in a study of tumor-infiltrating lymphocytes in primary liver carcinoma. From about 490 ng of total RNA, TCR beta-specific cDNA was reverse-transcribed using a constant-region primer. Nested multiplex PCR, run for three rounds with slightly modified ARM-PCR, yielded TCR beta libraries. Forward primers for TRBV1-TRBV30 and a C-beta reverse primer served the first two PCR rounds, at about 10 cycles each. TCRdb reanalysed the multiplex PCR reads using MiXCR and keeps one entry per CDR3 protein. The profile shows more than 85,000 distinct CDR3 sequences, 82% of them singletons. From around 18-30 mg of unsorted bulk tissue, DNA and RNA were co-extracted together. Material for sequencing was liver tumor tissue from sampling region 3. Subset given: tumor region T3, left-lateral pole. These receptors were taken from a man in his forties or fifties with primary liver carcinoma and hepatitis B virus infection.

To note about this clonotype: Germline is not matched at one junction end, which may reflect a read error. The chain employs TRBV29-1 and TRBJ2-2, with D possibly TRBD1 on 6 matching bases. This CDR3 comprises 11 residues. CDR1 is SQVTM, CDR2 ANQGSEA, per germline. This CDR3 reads CSVGTRGELFF. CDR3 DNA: TGCAGTGTTGGGACACGCGGGGAGCTGTTTTTT.

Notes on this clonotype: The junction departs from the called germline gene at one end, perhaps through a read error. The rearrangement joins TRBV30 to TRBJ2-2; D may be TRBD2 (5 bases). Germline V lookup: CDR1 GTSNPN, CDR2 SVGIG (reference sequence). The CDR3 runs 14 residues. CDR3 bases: TGTGCCTGGGAAACGGTGGGGAACACCGGGGAGTTGTTTTTT. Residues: CAWETVGNTGELFF.

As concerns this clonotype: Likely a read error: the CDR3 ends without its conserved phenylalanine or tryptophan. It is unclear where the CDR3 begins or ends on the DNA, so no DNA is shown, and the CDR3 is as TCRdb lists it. The CDR3 here is CASSFPGISGTKNVQYL. The chain couples TRBV11-1 to TRBJ2-4; the table names TRBD2, a call not compared with the DNA. Looked up from germline, CDR1 is SGHAT and CDR2 is FQDESV (reference sequence). With termini counted, the CDR3 has 17 amino acids.

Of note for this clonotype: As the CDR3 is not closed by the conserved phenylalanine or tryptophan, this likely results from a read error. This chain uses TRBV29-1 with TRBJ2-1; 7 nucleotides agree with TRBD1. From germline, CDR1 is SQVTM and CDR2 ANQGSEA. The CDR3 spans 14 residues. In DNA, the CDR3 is TGCAGAGTCACCCGAGACAGGGCGTACAATGAGCAGTTCTAC. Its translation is CRVTRDRAYNEQFY.

Written as DNA, the CDR3 is TGTGCCAGCAGCTCCAGGACTAGCGGTCTCGGGCAGTACTTC. This encodes CASSSRTSGLGQYF. This chain uses TRBV5-6 with TRBJ2-7; 10 bases line up with TRBD2. V was pared by 3 bases and J by 9 bases, with 9 bases of the junction left unmatched. The CDR3 is 14 residues long. The germline gives CDR1 SGHDT, CDR2 YYEEEE.

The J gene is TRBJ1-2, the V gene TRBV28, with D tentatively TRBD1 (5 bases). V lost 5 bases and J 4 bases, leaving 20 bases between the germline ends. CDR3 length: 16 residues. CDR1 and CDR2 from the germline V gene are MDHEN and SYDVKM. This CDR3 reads CASSTRPGIGTYGYTF. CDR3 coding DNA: TGTGCCAGCAGTACACGCCCCGGGATAGGGACCTATGGCTACACCTTC.

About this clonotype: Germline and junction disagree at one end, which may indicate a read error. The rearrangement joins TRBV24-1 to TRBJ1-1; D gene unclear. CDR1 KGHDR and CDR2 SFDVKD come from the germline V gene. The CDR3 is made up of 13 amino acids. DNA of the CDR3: TGTGCCACCATAGGTAACCCGAACACTGAAGTTTTCTTT. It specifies CATIGNPNTEVFF.

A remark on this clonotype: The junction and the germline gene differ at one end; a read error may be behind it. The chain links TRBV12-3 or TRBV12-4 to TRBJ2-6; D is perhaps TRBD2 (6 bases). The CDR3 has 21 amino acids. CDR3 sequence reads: CATSRTRLVPGRVSGANVLTF. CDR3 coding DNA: TGTGCCACCAGTCGGACCCGACTAGTCCCCGGTCGGGTCTCTGGGGCAAACGTCCTAACTTTC.

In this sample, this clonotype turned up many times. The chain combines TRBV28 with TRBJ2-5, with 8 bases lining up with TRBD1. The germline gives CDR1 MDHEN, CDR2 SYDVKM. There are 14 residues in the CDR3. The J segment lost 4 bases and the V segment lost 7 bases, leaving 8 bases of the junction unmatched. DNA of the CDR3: TGTGCCAGCACGCCGGACAGGGTGGTAGAGACCCAGTACTTC. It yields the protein CASTPDRVVETQYF.

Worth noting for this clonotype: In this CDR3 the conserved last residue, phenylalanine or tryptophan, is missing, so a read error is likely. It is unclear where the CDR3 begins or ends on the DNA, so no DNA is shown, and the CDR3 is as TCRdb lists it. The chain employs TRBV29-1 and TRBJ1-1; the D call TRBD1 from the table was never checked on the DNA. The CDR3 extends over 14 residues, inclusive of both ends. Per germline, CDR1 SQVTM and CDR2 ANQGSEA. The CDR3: CSIGQGLGNTEAFY.

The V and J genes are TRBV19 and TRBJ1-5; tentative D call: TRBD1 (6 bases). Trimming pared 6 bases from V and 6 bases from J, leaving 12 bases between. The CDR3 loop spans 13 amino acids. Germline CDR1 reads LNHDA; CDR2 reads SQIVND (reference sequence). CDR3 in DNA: TGTGCCAGTAGCGTCAGGGGCGGTCAGCCCCAGCATTTT. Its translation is CASSVRGGQPQHF.

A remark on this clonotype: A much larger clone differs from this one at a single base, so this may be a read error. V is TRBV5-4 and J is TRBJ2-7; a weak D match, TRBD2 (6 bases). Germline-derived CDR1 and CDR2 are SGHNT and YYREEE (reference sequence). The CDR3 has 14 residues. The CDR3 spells CASSLPGLTSGQHF. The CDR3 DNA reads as TGTGCCAGCAGCTTGCCGGGGCTTACCAGCGGGCAGCACTTC. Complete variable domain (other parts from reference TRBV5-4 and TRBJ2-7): ETGVTQSPTHLIKTRGQQVTLRCSSQSGHNTVSWYQQALGQGPQFIFQYYREEENGRGNFPPRFSGLQFPNYSSELNVNALELDDSALYLCASSLPGLTSGQHFGPGTRLTVT.

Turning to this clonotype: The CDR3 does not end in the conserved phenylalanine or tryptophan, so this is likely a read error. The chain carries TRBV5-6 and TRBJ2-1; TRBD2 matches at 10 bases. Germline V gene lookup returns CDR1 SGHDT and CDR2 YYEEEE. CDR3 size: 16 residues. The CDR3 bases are TGTGCCAGCAGCCCGTCTGGGAGCGGGAGGGACAATGGGCAGTTCGTC. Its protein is CASSPSGSGRDNGQFV.

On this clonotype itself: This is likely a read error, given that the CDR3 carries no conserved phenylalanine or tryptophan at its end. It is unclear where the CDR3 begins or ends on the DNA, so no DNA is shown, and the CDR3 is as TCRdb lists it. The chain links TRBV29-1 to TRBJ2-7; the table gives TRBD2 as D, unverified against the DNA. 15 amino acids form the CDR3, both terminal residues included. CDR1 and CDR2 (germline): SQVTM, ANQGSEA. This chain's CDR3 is CSVLGLAGGPSEQYI.

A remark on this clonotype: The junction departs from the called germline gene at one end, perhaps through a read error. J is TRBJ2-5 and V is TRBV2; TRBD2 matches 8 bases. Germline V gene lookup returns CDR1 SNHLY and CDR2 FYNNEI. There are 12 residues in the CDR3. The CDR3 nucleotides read TGTGCCAGCAGTGAAGTGGGCAACGGGAGGGCTTTC. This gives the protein CASSEVGNGRAF.

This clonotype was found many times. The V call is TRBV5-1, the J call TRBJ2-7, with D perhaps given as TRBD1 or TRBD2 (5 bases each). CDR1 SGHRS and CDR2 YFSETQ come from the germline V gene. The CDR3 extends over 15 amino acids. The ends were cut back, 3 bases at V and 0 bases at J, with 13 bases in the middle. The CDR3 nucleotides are TGCGCCAGCAGCTATGGGGACGGCGTCTCCTACGAGCAGTACTTC. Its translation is CASSYGDGVSYEQYF.

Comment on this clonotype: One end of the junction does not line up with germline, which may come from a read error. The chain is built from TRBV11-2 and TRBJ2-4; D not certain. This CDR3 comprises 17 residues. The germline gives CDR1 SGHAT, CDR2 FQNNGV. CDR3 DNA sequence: TGTGTGCGCTGGGCCCCCGACTCCCGTTCCGTGCTAGACATTCGGTACTTC. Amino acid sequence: CVRWAPDSRSVLDIRYF.

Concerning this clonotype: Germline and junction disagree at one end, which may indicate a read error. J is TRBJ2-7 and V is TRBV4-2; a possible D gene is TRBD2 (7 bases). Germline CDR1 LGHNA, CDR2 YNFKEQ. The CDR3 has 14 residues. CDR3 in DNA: TGTGCCAACAGCCAAGGGGGAGGGGACTACGAGCAGTACTTC. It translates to CANSQGGGDYEQYF.

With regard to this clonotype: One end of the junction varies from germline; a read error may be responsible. As DNA, the CDR3 is TGTGTCAGCAGCTTAGTTTCTACTCTAAGTGTGAACACTGAAGCTTTCTTT. This gives the protein CVSSLVSTLSVNTEAFF. The chain is built from TRBV11-2 and TRBJ1-1; D remains ambiguous. The length of the CDR3 is 17 residues. Per germline, CDR1 SGHAT and CDR2 FQNNGV.

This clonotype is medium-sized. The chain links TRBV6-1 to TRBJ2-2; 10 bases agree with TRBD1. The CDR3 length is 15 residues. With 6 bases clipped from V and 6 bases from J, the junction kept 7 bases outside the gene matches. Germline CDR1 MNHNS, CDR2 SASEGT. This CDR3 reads CASRTGGGGAGELFF. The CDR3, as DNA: TGTGCCAGCAGGACAGGGGGCGGAGGAGCCGGGGAGCTGTTTTTT.

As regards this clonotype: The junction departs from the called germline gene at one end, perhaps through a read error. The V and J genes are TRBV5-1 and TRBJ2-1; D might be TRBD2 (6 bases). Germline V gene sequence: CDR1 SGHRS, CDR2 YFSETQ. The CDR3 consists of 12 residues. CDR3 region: CASSFYSGEQFF. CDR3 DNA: TGCGCCAGTAGCTTCTATAGCGGTGAGCAGTTCTTC.

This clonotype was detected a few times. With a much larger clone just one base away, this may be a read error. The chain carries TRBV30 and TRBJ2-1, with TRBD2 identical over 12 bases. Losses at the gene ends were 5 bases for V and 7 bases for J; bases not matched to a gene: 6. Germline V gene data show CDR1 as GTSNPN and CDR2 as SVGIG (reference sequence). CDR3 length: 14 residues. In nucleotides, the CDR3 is TGTGCCTGGCAGGAACTAGCGGGAGGAAATGAGCAGTTCTTC. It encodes CAWQELAGGNEQFF.

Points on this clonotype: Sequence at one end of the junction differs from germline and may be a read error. CDR3 loop: CANSSTSANTGELLF. The CDR3 DNA reads TGTGCCAATAGCTCGACTAGCGCGAACACCGGGGAGCTGCTTTTT. This chain connects TRBV5-4 to TRBJ2-2, with 8 bases lining up with TRBD2. In germline, CDR1 is SGHNT, CDR2 YYREEE (reference sequence). The CDR3 is 15 amino acids. Full variable domain (remainder filled in from reference TRBV5-4 and TRBJ2-2): ETGVTQSPTHLIKTRGQQVTLRCSSQSGHNTVSWYQQALGQGPQFIFQYYREEENGRGNFPPRFSGLQFPNYSSELNVNALELDDSALYLCANSSTSANTGELLFGEGSRLTVL.

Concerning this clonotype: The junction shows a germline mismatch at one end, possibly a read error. This chain's CDR3 is CVSGVGGSTDTQYF. CDR3 nucleotide sequence: TGTGTCAGCGGTGTGGGAGGGAGCACAGATACGCAGTATTTT. The chain joins TRBV6-1 to TRBJ2-3, with 7 positions matching TRBD2. The CDR3 is 14 residues long. The V gene's germline CDR1 is MNHNS and CDR2 SASEGT.

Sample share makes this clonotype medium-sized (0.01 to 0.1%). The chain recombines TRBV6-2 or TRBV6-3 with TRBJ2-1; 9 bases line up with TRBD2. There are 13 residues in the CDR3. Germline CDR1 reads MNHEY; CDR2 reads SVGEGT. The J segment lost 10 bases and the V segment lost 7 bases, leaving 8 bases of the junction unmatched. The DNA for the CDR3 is TGTGCCAGCAAGGGAAGCGGGAGGACCGAGCAGTTCTTC. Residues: CASKGSGRTEQFF.

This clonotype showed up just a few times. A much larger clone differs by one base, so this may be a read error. CDR3 protein: CAAGMGAQETQYF. For the CDR3, the DNA is TGTGCCGCCGGTATGGGGGCCCAAGAGACCCAGTACTTC. The chain carries TRBV24-1 and TRBJ2-5; D possibly corresponds to TRBD1 (6 bases). Trimming cost V 12 bases and J 1 base, with 14 bases left between them. Germline V gene data show CDR1 as KGHDR and CDR2 as SFDVKD. The CDR3 extends over 13 amino acids.

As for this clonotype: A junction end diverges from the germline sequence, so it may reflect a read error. The CDR3, as DNA: TGCGCCAACGGGACGCATAACACTGAAGCTTTCTTT. It encodes CANGTHNTEAFF. This chain connects TRBV6-2 or TRBV6-3 to TRBJ1-1, with D tentatively TRBD1 (5 bases). The CDR3 runs 12 residues. CDR1 is MNHEY, CDR2 SVGEGT, per germline.